Shown below are 21 T cell receptor beta chains from a single sample sequenced in a study of CD8 T cells in ankylosing spondylitis. Antigens of these TCRs are unknown. From the 5' RACE reads, TCRdb called clonotypes with MiXCR, one entry per CDR3 protein. The sample carries 100,000 or so distinct CDR3 sequences, around 8.3% recorded once. Study results and caveats: Seven to nine highly homologous variants formed a TCR beta motif that appeared characteristic of ankylosing spondylitis blood.

Sequenced material: blood, either unsorted or a sorted T cell fraction (not recorded which). These receptors were taken from a male donor with ankylosing spondylitis.

This clonotype was recorded at least ten times. CDR3 nucleotides: TGTGCCAGCAGCTTAGTCAGCGGGACGATCAGGTCCTACAATGAGCAGTTCTTC. Translated, it gives CASSLVSGTIRSYNEQFF. The V gene is TRBV11-2, the J gene TRBJ2-1; 7 positions match TRBD2. The CDR3 is made up of 18 amino acids. The J segment lost 1 base and the V segment lost 1 base, leaving 10 bases of the junction unmatched. Germline CDR1 and CDR2: SGHAT and FQNNGV.

This clonotype was seen a handful of times. V usage is TRBV5-6 and J usage is TRBJ2-1; TRBD2 might be the D (6 bases). Germline V gene lookup returns CDR1 SGHDT and CDR2 YYEEEE. The CDR3 length is 16 residues. Trimming took 4 bases from V and 1 from J, leaving 15 bases between them. CDR3 in amino acids: CASSPGLAGSYNEQFF. In DNA, the CDR3 is TGTGCCAGCAGCCCCGGACTCGCGGGGTCCTACAATGAGCAGTTCTTC. The variable domain in full, with the rest retrieved from reference TRBV5-6 and TRBJ2-1, is DAGVTQSPTHLIKTRGQQVTLRCSPKSGHDTVSWYQQALGQGPQFIFQYYEEEERQRGNFPDRFSGHQFPNYSSELNVNALLLGDSALYLCASSPGLAGSYNEQFFGPGTRLTVL.

The sample holds many counts of this clonotype. V is TRBV12-3 or TRBV12-4 and J is TRBJ1-5, with no clear D. The CDR3 has 13 residues. V was trimmed by 2 bases and J by 7 bases, leaving 9 bases between them. The CDR3 here is CASSLSRSQPQHF. Here the CDR3 DNA reads TGTGCCAGCAGTTTAAGCAGGTCACAGCCCCAGCATTTT.

In DNA, the CDR3 is TGTGCCAGCAGCCGGGACGTAGTAATCTACAATGAGCAGTTCTTC. As protein: CASSRDVVIYNEQFF. The chain links TRBV7-9 to TRBJ2-1, with D possibly being TRBD1 or TRBD2 (5 bases each). The CDR3 has 15 residues. The germline V gene encodes CDR1 SEHNR and CDR2 FQNEAQ (reference sequence). The ends were cut back, 5 bases at V and 3 bases at J, with 14 bases in the middle.

This chain joins TRBV27 and TRBJ2-1; D ambiguous. With 5 bases removed from V and 0 bases from J, the gap between germline ends came to 11 bases. This CDR3 is built from 15 residues. Germline lookup yields CDR1 MNHEY and CDR2 SMNVEV (reference sequence). CDR3: CASSLGGNSYNEQFF. The CDR3 DNA is TGTGCCAGCAGTCTAGGTGGGAACTCCTACAATGAGCAGTTCTTC.

In its sample, this clonotype was seen a few times. The rearrangement uses TRBV5-1 and TRBJ2-7; 10 bases map to TRBD1. Germline trimming cut 0 bases from V and 0 bases from J; bases unmatched to any gene: 6. Germline V lookup: CDR1 SGHRS, CDR2 YFSETQ. The CDR3 runs 17 residues. CDR3 nucleotides: TGCGCCAGCAGCTTGGCCAAAGGACAGGGGGTCTCCTACGAGCAGTACGTC. It translates to CASSLAKGQGVSYEQYV.

The chain is built from TRBV19 and TRBJ1-2; D call uncertain. The germline V gene encodes CDR1 LNHDA and CDR2 SQIVND (reference sequence). The CDR3 runs 12 residues. Trimming removed 6 bases at V and 2 bases at J, with 7 bases between. The CDR3 sequence: CASRAVNYGYTF. In DNA, the CDR3 is TGTGCCAGTAGAGCAGTCAACTATGGCTACACCTTC.

The chain couples TRBV7-8 to TRBJ1-1; a weak D match, TRBD1 (5 bases). Germline assignment: CDR1 SGHVS and CDR2 FQNEAQ. The CDR3 is made up of 17 amino acids. The V and J ends lost 1 base and 1 base respectively, with 16 bases between them. CDR3 nucleotide sequence: TGTGCCAGCAGCTTAGAGATTCCAGGGTACCCGAACACTGAAGCTTTCTTT. This codes for CASSLEIPGYPNTEAFF.

This clonotype was counted once. The rearrangement links TRBV10-1 to TRBJ2-7; the D call may be TRBD1 or TRBD2 (6 bases each). The germline V gene encodes CDR1 WNHNN and CDR2 SYGVQD (reference sequence). This CDR3 comprises 16 residues. Deletions cut 10 bases from V and 2 bases from J, with 24 bases between. CDR3 in amino acids: CATPGRGVAEPYEQYV. The CDR3 DNA reads as TGCGCCACCCCGGGAAGGGGGGTAGCGGAACCCTACGAGCAGTACGTC.

This clonotype was counted many times. The chain is built from TRBV7-8 and TRBJ1-5; the D is unclear. Trimming took off 5 bases at V and 0 bases at J, with 5 bases between the two ends. The CDR3 has 13 amino acids. Germline lookup yields CDR1 SGHVS and CDR2 FQNEAQ. In nucleotides, the CDR3 is TGTGCCAGCAGCGCTGGTAGCAATCAGCCCCAGCATTTT. This sequence encodes CASSAGSNQPQHF.

This clonotype has a count of ten or more. The chain is built from TRBV27 and TRBJ2-5, with TRBD2 identical over 9 bases. This CDR3 contains 15 residues. V was pared by 4 bases and J by 5 bases, with 8 bases of the junction left unmatched. Germline V gene sequence: CDR1 MNHEY, CDR2 SMNVEV (reference sequence). The CDR3, as DNA: TGTGCCAGCAGTTCCCATGTAGCGGGAGAGGAGACCCAGTACTTC. It yields the protein CASSSHVAGEETQYF.

The gene calls are TRBV19 and TRBJ1-1, with a tentative D call TRBD1 (6 bases). The CDR3 is 15 amino acids. Germline V gene data show CDR1 as LNHDA and CDR2 as SQIVND (reference sequence). Trimming shortened V by 4 bases and J by 2 bases, and 14 bases separated the two germline ends. CDR3 amino acids: CASSTSGTLNTEAFF. In nucleotides, the CDR3 is TGTGCCAGTAGTACAAGCGGGACACTCAACACTGAAGCTTTCTTT.

There are a few counts of this clonotype. The rearrangement joins TRBV19 to TRBJ2-1; 12 nucleotides agree with TRBD2. The V gene end was trimmed by 4 bases and the J gene end by 2 bases; junction bases not matched to a gene: 9. The V gene's germline CDR1 is LNHDA and CDR2 SQIVND (reference sequence). The CDR3 loop spans 18 amino acids. The chain's CDR3 is CASSKGLAGVYPYNEQFF. The CDR3 DNA is TGTGCCAGTAGTAAGGGACTAGCGGGTGTATACCCCTACAATGAGCAGTTCTTC.

This clonotype has a count of ten or more. This chain links TRBV12-3 or TRBV12-4 with TRBJ2-1, with a possible D match to TRBD2 (6 bases). The CDR3 contains 13 residues. Deletions cut 8 bases from V and 3 bases from J, with 11 bases between. The CDR3 sequence: CASEGTGYNEQFF. The CDR3 bases are TGTGCCAGCGAGGGGACTGGCTACAATGAGCAGTTCTTC.

This clonotype occurred many times. The chain recombines TRBV2 with TRBJ2-7; D perhaps matches TRBD2 (5 bases). This CDR3 contains 14 residues. Trimming took 4 bases from V and 3 from J, leaving 13 bases between them. Germline CDR1 is SNHLY and CDR2 is FYNNEI. The chain's CDR3 is CASSGGGGRYEQYF. For the CDR3, the DNA is TGTGCCAGCAGTGGAGGTGGAGGCCGCTACGAGCAGTACTTC.

This clonotype has a handful of counts. This chain uses TRBV6-5 with TRBJ2-1; 13 bases align to TRBD2. V lost 0 bases, J lost 8 bases, and 10 bases stayed unmatched. From germline, CDR1 is MNHEY and CDR2 SVGAGI. The CDR3 consists of 18 residues. The CDR3 nucleotides are TGTGCCAGCAGTTACTCTGTGACTAGCGGGAGGTCGAAGGATGAGCAGTTCTTC. Protein sequence: CASSYSVTSGRSKDEQFF.

This clonotype was picked up many times. This chain joins TRBV7-6 and TRBJ2-2; D not certain. Trimming removed 1 base from V and 4 bases from J, with 10 bases in between. The CDR3 loop spans 15 amino acids. Germline CDR1 SGHVS, CDR2 FNYEAQ. CDR3 bases: TGTGCCAGCAGCTTAGAAAAGGGTTTCACCGGGGAGCTGTTTTTT. As protein: CASSLEKGFTGELFF.

In its sample, this clonotype was seen many times. The genes are TRBV5-6 and TRBJ2-1; D unclear. The CDR3 totals 13 residues. V was pared by 2 bases and J by 2 bases, with 5 bases between. CDR1 and CDR2 from the germline V gene are SGHDT and YYEEEE. CDR3 sequence reads: CASSLSTYNEQFF. The CDR3 DNA reads TGTGCCAGCAGCTTAAGTACCTACAATGAGCAGTTCTTC.

The V gene is TRBV5-6, the J gene TRBJ2-7, with D possibly matching TRBD2 (6 bases). Per the germline V gene, CDR1 is SGHDT and CDR2 is YYEEEE. The CDR3 runs 13 residues. Trimming left V 0 bases short and J 6 bases short, with 10 bases between. Written as DNA, the CDR3 is TGTGCCAGCAGCTTGGGGTCGGGGGTCGAGCAGTACGTC. This encodes CASSLGSGVEQYV.

This clonotype has at least ten counts. The V gene is TRBV29-1, the J gene TRBJ1-2; D not resolved. Germline loops: CDR1 SQVTM, CDR2 ANQGSEA. V was clipped by 1 base and J by 8 bases, with 8 bases between them. The CDR3 contains 11 residues. The CDR3 reads CSVEVGWGYTF. CDR3 DNA sequence: TGCAGCGTTGAAGTGGGGTGGGGCTACACCTTC. Looking up the rest from reference TRBV29-1 and TRBJ1-2 gives the full variable domain: SAVISQKPSRDICQRGTSLTIQCQVDSQVTMMFWYRQQPGQSLTLIATANQGSEATYESGFVIDKFPISRPNLTFSTLTVSNMSPEDSSIYLCSVEVGWGYTFGSGTRLTVV.

The chain couples TRBV6-1 to TRBJ2-7; 9 bases line up with TRBD2. The CDR3 totals 14 residues. Trimming cost V 8 bases and J 4 bases; bases outside gene matches: 9. Per germline, CDR1 MNHNS and CDR2 SASEGT. The DNA for the CDR3 is TGTGCCAGCGCTGAAAAGGGACTAGCTTACGAGCAGTACGTC. It codes for CASAEKGLAYEQYV.